Listed here are 6 T cell receptor beta chains from one sample, sequenced in a study of blood T cell repertoires in COVID-19. Method: immunoSEQ multiplex PCR; TCRdb's copy keeps in-frame clones and lacks some. Of under 250,000 clones in the sample, around three quarters were seen once. Input material: peripheral blood. The receptors shown here come from a woman aged 70-85 years with acute or convalescent COVID-19.

This chain uses TRBV6-4 with TRBJ2-1, with TRBD2 identical over 14 bases. CDR1 is MRHNA and CDR2 is SNTAGT in the germline V gene. The CDR3 has 20 amino acids. The junction had 11 bases not matched to a gene; V was cut back by 3 bases and J by 1 base. For the CDR3, the DNA is TGTGCCAGCAGTGATCCTCCGGGACTAGCGGGGGAGGGGTCCTACAATGAGCAGTTCTTC. Encoded protein: CASSDPPGLAGEGSYNEQFF.

The chain recombines TRBV3-1 (or the pseudogene TRBV3-2) with TRBJ1-6, with D unclear. V was trimmed by 1 base and J by 0 bases, leaving 7 bases between them. Per the germline V gene, CDR1 is LGHDT and CDR2 is YNNKEL (reference sequence). The CDR3 runs 16 residues. CDR3 bases: TGTGCCAGCAGCCAAGGGTCGAGCTCCTATAATTCACCCCTCCACTTT. Translated, it gives CASSQGSSSYNSPLHF.

This clone was found a few times. This rearrangement joins TRBV4-2 to TRBJ2-3; 9 bases are a match to TRBD2. V dropped 0 bases and J dropped 6; count of bases not matched to a gene: 13. Germline V gives CDR1 LGHNA, CDR2 YNFKEQ. CDR3 length: 18 amino acids. The DNA for the CDR3 is TGTGCCAGCAGCCAAGATCCTAGCGGGACCTCCCGCGCTGATACGCAGTATTTT. This encodes CASSQDPSGTSRADTQYF.

The sample holds one count of this clone. This chain connects TRBV12-3 or TRBV12-4 to TRBJ1-3; D not certain. The CDR3 is 12 residues long. V gave up 5 bases and J gave up 3 bases, with 5 bases separating them. The CDR3 DNA is TGTGCCAGCAGTCAAAATGGAAACACCATATATTTT. This translates into CASSQNGNTIYF.

The rearrangement joins TRBV7-3 to TRBJ2-1; TRBD2 matches at 15 bases. The CDR3 is 17 amino acids. Germline CDR1 and CDR2: SGHTA and FQGTGA. J gave up 7 bases and V 5 bases, and 9 bases lay outside the gene matches. CDR3: CASSPKGGTSGGNEQFF. CDR3 DNA sequence: TGTGCCAGCAGCCCTAAGGGTGGGACTAGCGGGGGGAATGAGCAGTTCTTC.

This sequence joins TRBV9 and TRBJ2-5; possible D gene TRBD1, 5 bases. From germline, CDR1 is SGDLS and CDR2 YYNGEE. The CDR3 runs to 13 residues. V lost 4 bases, J lost 5 bases, and 12 bases lay in between. DNA for the CDR3: TGTGCCAGCAGCCCCAGGGTTGGGGAGACCCAGTACTTC. As protein: CASSPRVGETQYF.